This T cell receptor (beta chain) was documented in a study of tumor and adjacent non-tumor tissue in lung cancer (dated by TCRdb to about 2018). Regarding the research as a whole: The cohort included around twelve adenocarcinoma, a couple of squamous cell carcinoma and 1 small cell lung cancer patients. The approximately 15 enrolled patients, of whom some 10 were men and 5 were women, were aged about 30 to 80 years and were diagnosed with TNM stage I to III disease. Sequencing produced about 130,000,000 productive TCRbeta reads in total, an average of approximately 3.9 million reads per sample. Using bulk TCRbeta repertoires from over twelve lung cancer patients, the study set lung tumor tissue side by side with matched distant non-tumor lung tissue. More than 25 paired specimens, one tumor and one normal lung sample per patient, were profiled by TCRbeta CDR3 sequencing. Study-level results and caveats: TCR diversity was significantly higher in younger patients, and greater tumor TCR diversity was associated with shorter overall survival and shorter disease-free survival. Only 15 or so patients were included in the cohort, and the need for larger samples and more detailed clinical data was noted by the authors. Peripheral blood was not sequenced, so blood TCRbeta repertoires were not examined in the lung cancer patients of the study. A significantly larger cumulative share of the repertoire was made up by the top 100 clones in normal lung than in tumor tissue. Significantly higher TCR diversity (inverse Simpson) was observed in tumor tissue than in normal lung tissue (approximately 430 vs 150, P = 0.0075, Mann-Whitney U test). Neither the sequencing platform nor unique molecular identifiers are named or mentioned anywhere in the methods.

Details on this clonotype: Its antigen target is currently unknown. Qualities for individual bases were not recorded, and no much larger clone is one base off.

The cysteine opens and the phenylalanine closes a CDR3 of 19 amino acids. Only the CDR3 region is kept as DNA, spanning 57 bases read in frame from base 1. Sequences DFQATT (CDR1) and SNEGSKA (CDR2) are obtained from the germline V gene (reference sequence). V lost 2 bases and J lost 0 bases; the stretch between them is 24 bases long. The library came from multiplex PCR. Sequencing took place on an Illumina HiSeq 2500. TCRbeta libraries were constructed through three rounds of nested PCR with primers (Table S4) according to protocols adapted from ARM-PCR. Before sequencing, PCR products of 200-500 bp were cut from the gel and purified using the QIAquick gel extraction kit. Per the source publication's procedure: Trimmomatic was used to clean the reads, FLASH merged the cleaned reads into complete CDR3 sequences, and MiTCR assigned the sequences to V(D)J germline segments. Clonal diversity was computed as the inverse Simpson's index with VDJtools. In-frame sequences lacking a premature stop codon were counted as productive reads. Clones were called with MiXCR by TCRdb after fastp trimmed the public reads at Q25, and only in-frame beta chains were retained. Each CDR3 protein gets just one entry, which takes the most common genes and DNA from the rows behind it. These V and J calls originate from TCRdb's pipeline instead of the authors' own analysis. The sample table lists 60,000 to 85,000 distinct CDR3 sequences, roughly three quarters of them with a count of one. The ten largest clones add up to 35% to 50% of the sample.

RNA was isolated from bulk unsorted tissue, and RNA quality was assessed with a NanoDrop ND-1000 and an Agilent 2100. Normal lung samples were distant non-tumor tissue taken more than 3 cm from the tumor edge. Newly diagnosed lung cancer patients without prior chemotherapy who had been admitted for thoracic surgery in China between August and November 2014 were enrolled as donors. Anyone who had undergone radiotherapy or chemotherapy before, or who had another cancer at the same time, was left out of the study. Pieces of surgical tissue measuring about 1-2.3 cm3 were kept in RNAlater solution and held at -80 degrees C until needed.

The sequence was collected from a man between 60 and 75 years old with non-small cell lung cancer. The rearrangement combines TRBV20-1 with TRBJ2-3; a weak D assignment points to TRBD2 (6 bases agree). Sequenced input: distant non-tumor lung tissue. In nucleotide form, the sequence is TGCAGTGCTAGAATGTTCGTACCGGGAGAACCCTTAAGCACAGATACGCAGTATTTT. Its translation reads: CSARMFVPGEPLSTDTQYF.